The 15 T cell receptor beta chains listed next were all sequenced from one sample in a study of early stage breast cancer tumors. Sequenced by immunoSEQ multiplex PCR; TCRdb stores in-frame clones only, minus some. Of about 72,000 clones listed, around four fifths were seen once; the top ten hold roughly 3.2%. Sequenced: blood. The receptors derive from a person aged 60 to 70 with breast cancer.

The chain couples TRBV14 to TRBJ2-5, with 8 nucleotides matching TRBD2. After removal of 3 bases from V and 2 bases from J, the junction contained 5 bases not matched to a gene. Per germline, CDR1 SGHDN and CDR2 FVKESK. The CDR3 runs to 15 residues. In nucleotides, the CDR3 is TGTGCCAGCAGCCAGCTCCGGGGGGGACAAGAGACCCAGTACTTC. Its protein product is CASSQLRGGQETQYF.

The genes are TRBV7-9 and TRBJ2-2; perhaps TRBD2 as D (6 bases). The CDR3 extends over 15 amino acids. Trimming left V 3 bases short and J 0 bases short, with 8 bases between. Germline assignment: CDR1 SEHNR and CDR2 FQNEAQ (reference sequence). This chain's CDR3 is CASSLGLTNTGELFF. Here the CDR3 DNA reads TGTGCCAGCAGCTTGGGACTGACGAACACCGGGGAGCTGTTTTTT.

The chain is built from TRBV5-4 and TRBJ1-2; TRBD1 matches at 7 bases. V shed 0 bases, J shed 8 bases, and the junction held 7 bases outside the gene matches. Germline CDR1 is SGHNT and CDR2 is YYREEE (reference sequence). The CDR3 consists of 14 residues. The CDR3 DNA follows: TGTGCCAGCAGCTTGGTGCGACAGGGAGGAGGCTACACCTTC. Its protein product is CASSLVRQGGGYTF. Complete variable domain (other parts from reference TRBV5-4 and TRBJ1-2): ETGVTQSPTHLIKTRGQQVTLRCSSQSGHNTVSWYQQALGQGPQFIFQYYREEENGRGNFPPRFSGLQFPNYSSELNVNALELDDSALYLCASSLVRQGGGYTFGSGTRLTVV.

This clone appeared a few times. This chain links TRBV2 with TRBJ2-3, with D perhaps matching TRBD1 or TRBD2 (5 bases each). Germline lookup yields CDR1 SNHLY and CDR2 FYNNEI. Trimming took 8 bases from V and 6 from J, leaving 15 bases between them. CDR3 length: 13 amino acids. The CDR3 here is CASSLEGMDTQYF. In nucleotides, the CDR3 is TGTGCCAGCTCCCTCGAGGGGATGGATACGCAGTATTTT.

The chain links TRBV30 to TRBJ1-5; 10 bases agree with TRBD1. The CDR3 sequence is 15 residues long. With 4 bases clipped from V and 6 bases from J, the junction kept 9 bases outside the gene matches. Germline V lookup: CDR1 GTSNPN, CDR2 SVGIG (reference sequence). The chain's CDR3 is CAWNPGQGVGQPQHF. The CDR3 bases are TGTGCCTGGAACCCCGGACAGGGGGTTGGTCAGCCCCAGCATTTT.

This clone was counted a few times. The J gene is TRBJ2-7, the V gene TRBV6-6; maybe TRBD1 (5 bases). This CDR3 is 13 amino acids long. Germline-derived CDR1 and CDR2 are MNHNY and SVGAGI (reference sequence). The V gene lost 2 bases and the J gene lost 5 bases, with 10 bases spanning the gap. CDR3 in amino acids: CASSYREGDEQYF. In DNA, the CDR3 is TGTGCCAGCAGTTACAGGGAAGGGGACGAGCAGTACTTC.

V usage is TRBV6-6 and J usage is TRBJ2-7, with 14 bases identical to TRBD2. The CDR3 has 15 amino acids. The germline V gene encodes CDR1 MNHNY and CDR2 SVGAGI (reference sequence). After removal of 5 bases from V and 5 bases from J, the junction contained 5 bases not matched to a gene. CDR3 nucleotide sequence: TGTGCCAGCAGTCGGACTAGCGGGAGGTCTAACGAGCAGTACTTC. It codes for CASSRTSGRSNEQYF.

The chain combines TRBV7-9 with TRBJ2-7; D is unresolved. Trimming took 5 bases from V and 3 from J, leaving 5 bases between them. CDR3 length: 11 amino acids. Germline assignment: CDR1 SEHNR and CDR2 FQNEAQ (reference sequence). The CDR3 here is CASSHDYEQYF. CDR3 bases: TGTGCCAGCAGCCATGACTACGAGCAGTACTTC.

The genes are TRBV10-2 and TRBJ1-4, with D tentatively TRBD1 (5 bases). Trimming took 4 bases from V and 3 from J, leaving 12 bases between them. Germline values: CDR1 WSHSY, CDR2 SAAADI. The CDR3 is 15 amino acids. The CDR3 spells CASSGRQFSNEKLFF. The CDR3 region has the DNA TGCGCCAGCAGTGGCAGACAGTTCTCTAATGAAAAACTGTTTTTT.

The chain employs TRBV4-2 and TRBJ2-3, with D perhaps matching TRBD1 (5 bases). Germline V gene data show CDR1 as LGHNA and CDR2 as YNFKEQ. Trimming stripped 2 bases from V and 8 bases from J, with 20 bases between. CDR3 length: 16 amino acids. The CDR3: CASSQLQGSRLSTQYF. CDR3 nucleotides: TGTGCCAGCAGCCAACTGCAGGGATCTCGCTTGAGTACGCAGTATTTT.

The chain is built from TRBV6-1 and TRBJ1-2; TRBD1 agrees at 7 bases. The CDR3 has 14 residues. Germline CDR1 MNHNS, CDR2 SASEGT. V was clipped by 2 bases and J by 3 bases; unmatched bases: 3. CDR3 sequence (DNA): TGTGCCAGCAGTGAACAGGGGGTCCACTATGGCTACACCTTC. Protein: CASSEQGVHYGYTF.

The CDR3 region has the DNA TGTGCCAGCAGCGTCGCAGAGAATCAGCCCCAGCATTTT. It specifies CASSVAENQPQHF. The chain employs TRBV9 and TRBJ1-5; D is unclear. Trimming removed 2 bases from V and 4 bases from J, with 7 bases in between. The CDR3 runs to 13 residues. CDR1 SGDLS and CDR2 YYNGEE come from the germline V gene.

The gene calls are TRBV5-1 and TRBJ2-1; TRBD2 aligns across 10 bases. With 3 bases clipped from V and 8 bases from J, the junction kept 11 bases outside the gene matches. CDR1 and CDR2 from the germline V gene are SGHRS and YFSETQ. The CDR3 spans 16 residues. The CDR3 reads CASSSSTSGANDEQFF. The CDR3 DNA is TGCGCCAGCAGCTCCTCTACTAGCGGGGCAAATGATGAGCAGTTCTTC.

The V gene is TRBV27, the J gene TRBJ2-1; 11 positions agree with TRBD2. Per germline, CDR1 MNHEY and CDR2 SMNVEV (reference sequence). Trimming removed 6 bases from V and 8 bases from J; junction bases left unmatched: 9. CDR3 length: 15 residues. DNA of the CDR3: TGTGCCAGCAGCCTCACTAGCGGGGGCCGCCATGAGCAGTTCTTC. Its translation: CASSLTSGGRHEQFF.

J is TRBJ2-7 and V is TRBV4-3; 10 positions agree with TRBD1. Germline trimming cut 0 bases from V and 9 bases from J; bases unmatched to any gene: 8. Germline CDR1 reads LGHNA; CDR2 reads YSLEER. The length of the CDR3 is 15 residues. The CDR3 DNA is TGCGCCAGCAGCCAAGAGGGACAGGGGCCTATCGGGCAGTACTTC. The encoded protein is CASSQEGQGPIGQYF.